These 19 T cell receptor beta chains came from one sample sequenced in a study of glioma-infiltrating T cells listed by TCRdb under 2016. The data were produced on an Illumina MiSeq. The iRepertoire nested amplicon-rescue multiplex PCR (arm-PCR) platform was used to amplify TCR alpha and beta CDR3 regions from RNA. TCRdb cleaned the public reads at Q25 with fastp, built clones with MiXCR and kept in-frame beta chains. A single entry per CDR3 protein holds the most common genes and DNA from its merged rows. Recorded for this sample are about 380,000 distinct CDR3 sequences; less than 50% of them occurred a single time. The ten largest clones add up to approximately 12% of the sample. What was sequenced was glioma tissue, nonneoplastic brain tissue, or PBMCs (not recorded which). The receptors originated from a human donor with low-grade glioma or glioblastoma, undergoing nonglioma brain surgery, or in good health (not recorded which).

Points on this clonotype: A much larger clone sits a single nucleotide away, making a read error possible. This chain connects TRBV7-3 to TRBJ2-1; D is possibly TRBD2 (6 bases). This CDR3 comprises 14 residues. Germline-derived CDR1 and CDR2 are SGHTA and FQGTGA. The CDR3 DNA is TGTGCCAGCAGCTTAAGCGGCATAGGACGGGAGCAGCTCTTC. It encodes CASSLSGIGREQLF.

V usage is TRBV4-1 and J usage is TRBJ2-4, with D perhaps being TRBD1 or TRBD2 (5 bases each). The CDR3 contains 15 residues. V was clipped by 1 base and J by 8 bases, with 15 bases between them. Germline CDR1 is MGHRA and CDR2 is YSYEKL. CDR3 DNA sequence: TGCGCCAGCAGCCAAGCGAGGCGAGGGGTAGACATTCAGTACTTC. Its translation: CASSQARRGVDIQYF.

About this clonotype itself: A much larger clone differs by one base, so this may be a read error. The chain carries TRBV6-2 or TRBV6-3 and TRBJ2-1; D remains ambiguous. Per the germline V gene, CDR1 is MNHEY and CDR2 is SVGEGT. The V end lost 6 bases, the J end lost 4 bases, and 4 bases lay between the germline ends. CDR3 length: 11 amino acids. The DNA of the CDR3 is TGTGCCAGCAGGCGGTACAATGAGCAGTTCTTC. Amino acids: CASRRYNEQFF.

V usage is TRBV10-3 and J usage is TRBJ2-5, with D perhaps matching TRBD1 (6 bases). The DNA end is a closer match to TRBJ2-7, so the J assignment may be wrong. The CDR3 contains 16 residues. The germline CDR1 and CDR2 sequences are ENHRY and SYGVKD. The DNA for the CDR3 is TGTGCCATCAGTGAAACCCAGGGGCCGATTTCCTACGAGCAGTACTTC. The encoded protein is CAISETQGPISYEQYF.

This clonotype was observed at least ten times. The chain joins TRBV6-2 or TRBV6-3 to TRBJ2-1; 12 positions match TRBD2. Germline V CDR1 and CDR2: MNHEY, SVGEGT. V was pared by 0 bases and J by 0 bases, with 9 bases of the junction left unmatched. This CDR3 contains 20 residues. CDR3 sequence: CASSYSAGLAGKPSYNEQFF. The CDR3 bases are TGTGCCAGCAGTTACTCGGCCGGACTAGCGGGGAAACCCTCCTACAATGAGCAGTTCTTC.

V is TRBV6-6 and J is TRBJ2-3, with D possibly TRBD2 on 5 matching bases. Germline-derived CDR1 and CDR2 are MNHNY and SVGAGI (reference sequence). There are 15 residues in the CDR3. Trimming shortened V by 0 bases and J by 0 bases, and 7 bases separated the two germline ends. CDR3 residues: CASSYSRTSTDTQYF. Here the CDR3 DNA reads TGTGCCAGCAGTTACTCACGGACTAGCACAGATACGCAGTATTTT.

This chain links TRBV24-1 with TRBJ2-3; D not resolved. The ends were cut back, 3 bases at V and 6 bases at J, with 18 bases in the middle. The CDR3 runs 16 residues. Germline V lookup: CDR1 KGHDR, CDR2 SFDVKD. The CDR3 coding sequence is TGTGCCACCAGTGATCGTTCGGGCCCGCTTGAGGATACGCAGTATTTT. Translation gives CATSDRSGPLEDTQYF.

This clonotype turned up a few times. The J gene is TRBJ1-4, the V gene TRBV24-1; 8 nucleotides line up with TRBD1. CDR1 is KGHDR, CDR2 SFDVKD, per germline. The CDR3 length is 16 residues. Trimming took 9 bases from V and 4 from J; bases not matched to a gene: 12. CDR3 DNA sequence: TGTGCCACCGGAGAACTCCGTGGACAGGGTAATGAAAAACTGTTTTTT. This sequence encodes CATGELRGQGNEKLFF.

A note on this clonotype: A read error is possible here, since a much larger clone lies one base away. V gene TRBV20-1 combines with J gene TRBJ2-7, with D perhaps matching TRBD1 (6 bases). There are 12 residues in the CDR3. CDR1 is DFQATT, CDR2 SNEGSKA, per germline (reference sequence). Written as DNA, the CDR3 is TGCAGTGCTAGGGACAGTCCCTACAAGCAGTACTTC. Translated, it gives CSARDSPYKQYF.

The V gene is TRBV4-3, the J gene TRBJ1-6; D unclear. The CDR3 runs to 13 residues. Germline V gene sequence: CDR1 LGHNA, CDR2 YSLEER. The ends were cut back, 0 bases at V and 8 bases at J, with 5 bases in the middle. CDR3 bases: TGCGCCAGCAGCCAAGATAGCGATTCACCCCTCCACTTT. Translation gives CASSQDSDSPLHF.

V and J are TRBV2 and TRBJ2-3; D possibly corresponds to TRBD2 (5 bases). The CDR3 contains 14 residues. The V end lost 6 bases, the J end lost 1 base, and 11 bases lay between the germline ends. Germline V gene lookup returns CDR1 SNHLY and CDR2 FYNNEI. CDR3 loop: CASRTIFGTDTQYF. The CDR3 region has the DNA TGTGCCAGCAGGACTATTTTTGGCACAGATACGCAGTATTTT.

This clonotype was detected many times. The genes are TRBV28 and TRBJ2-1; 9 nucleotides match TRBD2. CDR3 length equals 15 residues. V was pared by 3 bases and J by 7 bases, with 7 bases of the junction left unmatched. Germline CDR1 and CDR2: MDHEN and SYDVKM. DNA for the CDR3: TGTGCCAGCAGTTTTTCAGCGGGAGGTATAAATGAGCAGTTCTTC. Translation: CASSFSAGGINEQFF.

The sample holds many counts of this clonotype. This chain uses TRBV28 with TRBJ1-5, with 7 bases aligning to TRBD1. J was trimmed by 2 bases and V by 6 bases; bases with no gene match: 10. CDR1 and CDR2 from the germline V gene are MDHEN and SYDVKM. The CDR3 has 16 amino acids. The CDR3 is CASRPSLGQGNQPQHF. The CDR3, as DNA: TGTGCCAGCAGACCCTCCCTAGGACAGGGCAATCAGCCCCAGCATTTT.

The table lists this clonotype with a few counts. The chain carries TRBV7-2 and TRBJ1-3; 9 bases fit TRBD1. This CDR3 has 16 amino acids. Germline lookup yields CDR1 SGHTA and CDR2 FQGNSA. Trimming removed 3 bases from V and 4 bases from J; junction bases left unmatched: 7. The CDR3 is CASSFYPGQGGNTIYF. The CDR3 nucleotides are TGTGCCAGCAGCTTCTATCCGGGACAGGGAGGAAACACCATATATTTT.

This clonotype has a handful of counts. The J gene is TRBJ2-1, the V gene TRBV6-6; D call uncertain. CDR1 MNHNY and CDR2 SVGAGI come from the germline V gene (reference sequence). With 0 bases removed from V and 12 bases from J, the gap between germline ends came to 21 bases. The CDR3 totals 16 residues. In nucleotides, the CDR3 is TGTGCCAGCAGTTACTCATCGTTTCAGGCGCCCGAGACGCAGTTCTTC. It encodes CASSYSSFQAPETQFF.

This clonotype was found a few times. The chain recombines TRBV4-3 with TRBJ1-1, with D possibly matching TRBD1 (5 bases). CDR1 is LGHNA and CDR2 is YSLEER in the germline V gene. V lost 2 bases and J 5 bases, leaving 9 bases between the germline ends. CDR3 length equals 13 residues. CDR3 loop: CASSQPGRTEAFF. The CDR3 region has the DNA TGCGCCAGCAGCCAACCAGGGCGTACTGAAGCTTTCTTT.

The chain's CDR3 is CASSLDGKAGANGYTF. The CDR3 DNA follows: TGTGCCAGCAGCTTAGATGGGAAGGCGGGGGCAAATGGCTACACCTTC. The chain has TRBV7-8 and TRBJ1-2; the D gene is possibly TRBD1 (6 bases). Deletions cut 1 base from V and 6 bases from J, with 18 bases between. Per germline, CDR1 SGHVS and CDR2 FQNEAQ. The CDR3 runs 16 residues.

In the case of this clonotype: A much larger clone differs from this one at a single base, so this may be a read error. The rearrangement links TRBV7-9 to TRBJ2-7; D is uncertain. Per germline, CDR1 SEHNR and CDR2 FQNEAQ (reference sequence). This CDR3 is built from 12 residues. Trimming shortened V by 1 base and J by 8 bases, and 9 bases separated the two germline ends. The CDR3 here is CASSLDRNQQYF. In DNA form, the CDR3 reads TGTGCCAGCAGCTTAGACAGAAACCAGCAGTACTTC.

V gene TRBV27 combines with J gene TRBJ2-3, with 8 bases matching TRBD2. The CDR3 is made up of 19 amino acids. After removal of 4 bases from V and 2 bases from J, the junction contained 17 bases not matched to a gene. CDR1 and CDR2 from the germline V gene are MNHEY and SMNVEV (reference sequence). This CDR3 reads CASSSYWDLAGQPTDTQYF. CDR3 DNA: TGTGCCAGCAGTTCTTATTGGGATCTAGCGGGCCAACCCACAGATACGCAGTATTTT.